This TCR beta chain was documented in a study of shared clonotypes between healthy human individuals. Concerning this clone: Its antigen is not known. A junction boundary mismatches the germline segment, possibly from a read error.

CDR1 and CDR2 (germline): ENHRY, SYGVKD. The CDR3 loop spans 12 amino acids. The repertoire was sequenced with immunoSEQ multiplex PCR; TCRdb's copy has only in-frame clones and lacks some. The repertoire holds millions of clones, with approximately 95% as singletons. Study conclusions and caveats: There were few donors, and this limited the genetic and exposure-history diversity represented. The study found lower generation probabilities in non-shared clonotypes than in those shared by all four donors.

The chain links TRBV10-3 to TRBJ2-7, with 7 bases matching TRBD1. The sequenced sample consisted of naive CD4+ T cells from PBMCs. Subset noted: CD45RA+ positively selected. The source of this sequence is a man between 18 and 35 years old in good health. Some clones in this sample may be carry-over from other donors' samples. In nucleotides, the CDR3 is TGTGCCATCAGTGAGACCCGACAGGGATTAGTCTTC. It encodes CAISETRQGLVF.